Following are 21 T cell receptor beta chains from one sample sequenced in a study of CD8 T cells in ankylosing spondylitis. Using its own MiXCR run on the 5' RACE reads, TCRdb lists one record per CDR3 protein. The table lists nearly 350,000 distinct CDR3 sequences, about 14% of them singletons. The sequencing sample was made of blood, either unsorted or a sorted T cell fraction (not recorded which). The receptors derive from a male donor with ankylosing spondylitis or in good health (not recorded which).

This chain joins TRBV6-1 and TRBJ2-2; 7 bases are shared with TRBD2. Germline CDR1 reads MNHNS; CDR2 reads SASEGT. This CDR3 contains 15 residues. Trimming removed 6 bases from V and 1 base from J; junction bases left unmatched: 5. In DNA, the CDR3 is TGTGCCAGCAGACTTAGCGGGCAGAACACCGGGGAGCTGTTTTTT. It codes for CASRLSGQNTGELFF.

The table lists this clonotype with a few counts. In DNA form, the CDR3 reads TGCGCCAGCAGCGCGAGGGGGGCTGAGCAAGCTTTCTTT. This encodes CASSARGAEQAFF. This sequence joins TRBV5-1 and TRBJ1-1; D may be TRBD1 (6 bases). The CDR3 sequence is 13 residues long. V was cut by 4 bases and J by 9 bases, with 16 bases left in between. CDR1 and CDR2 from the germline V gene are SGHRS and YFSETQ.

The chain combines TRBV29-1 with TRBJ2-3; D is uncertain. Germline-derived CDR1 and CDR2 are SQVTM and ANQGSEA. The V and J ends lost 4 bases and 6 bases respectively, with 8 bases between them. This CDR3 region has 11 residues. Written as DNA, the CDR3 is TGCAGCGTTGCCAGGATGGATACGCAGTATTTT. Its protein product is CSVARMDTQYF.

J is TRBJ2-3 and V is TRBV4-1, with D unclear. The CDR3 contains 14 residues. The germline CDR1 and CDR2 sequences are MGHRA and YSYEKL. V lost 6 bases and J 1 base, leaving 11 bases between the germline ends. The DNA of the CDR3 is TGCGCCAGCAGGGTGGGCCAGGGCACAGATACGCAGTATTTT. Translating it yields CASRVGQGTDTQYF.

This clonotype was seen a handful of times. The chain has TRBV11-2 and TRBJ1-6, with a tentative D call TRBD1 (5 bases). The V gene lost 2 bases and the J gene lost 6 bases, with 11 bases spanning the gap. Germline-derived CDR1 and CDR2 are SGHAT and FQNNGV. CDR3 length equals 15 residues. This CDR3 reads CASSLKGTVNSPLHF. The CDR3 nucleotides are TGTGCCAGCAGCTTAAAGGGGACGGTTAATTCACCCCTCCACTTT.

The chain recombines TRBV6-5 with TRBJ2-1; TRBD2 matches at 10 bases. V gave up 0 bases and J gave up 0 bases; unmatched junction bases: 5. This CDR3 comprises 18 residues. From germline, CDR1 is MNHEY and CDR2 SVGAGI. The CDR3 region is CASSYSGLANPSYNEQFF. The CDR3 DNA is TGTGCCAGCAGTTACTCGGGACTAGCGAACCCCTCCTACAATGAGCAGTTCTTC.

The V gene is TRBV10-3, the J gene TRBJ2-2; D gene unclear. The V end lost 4 bases, the J end lost 0 bases, and 3 bases lay between the germline ends. The CDR3 totals 13 residues. Germline-derived CDR1 and CDR2 are ENHRY and SYGVKD. CDR3 sequence: CAISGTNTGELFF. The CDR3 region has the DNA TGTGCCATCAGTGGTACGAACACCGGGGAGCTGTTTTTT.

This clonotype came up many times. The genes are TRBV4-2 and TRBJ2-7; 7 bases are shared with TRBD2. CDR3 length: 15 amino acids. The germline gives CDR1 LGHNA, CDR2 YNFKEQ. The junction had 11 bases not matched to a gene; V was cut back by 2 bases and J by 7 bases. CDR3 protein: CASSQPTLAVGEQYF. CDR3 coding DNA: TGTGCCAGCAGCCAACCAACTCTAGCGGTAGGTGAGCAGTACTTC.

In its sample, this clonotype was seen a few times. The chain recombines TRBV7-9 with TRBJ1-5, with D unresolved. V dropped 1 base and J dropped 0 bases, with 7 bases sitting between them. The germline gives CDR1 SEHNR, CDR2 FQNEAQ (reference sequence). The CDR3 is made up of 15 amino acids. CDR3 DNA sequence: TGTGCCAGCAGCTTAGGTAGTAGTAGCAATCAGCCCCAGCATTTT. It is translated as CASSLGSSSNQPQHF. Full variable domain (missing parts from reference TRBV7-9 and TRBJ1-5): DTGVSQNPRHKITKRGQNVTFRCDPISEHNRLYWYRQTLGQGPEFLTYFQNEAQLEKSRLLSDRFSAERPKGSFSTLEIQRTEQGDSAMYLCASSLGSSSNQPQHFGDGTRLSIL.

The chain uses TRBV29-1 and TRBJ1-2; D is undetermined. CDR3 length equals 13 residues. Trimming took off 7 bases at V and 4 bases at J, with 16 bases between the two ends. Germline CDR1 reads SQVTM; CDR2 reads ANQGSEA. The CDR3, as DNA: TGCAGCGCCCAAGGGTCACAGATCTATGGCTACACCTTC. Its translation: CSAQGSQIYGYTF.

This clonotype showed up just a few times. V gene TRBV6-1 combines with J gene TRBJ2-7; TRBD2 matches 12 bases. Germline V CDR1 and CDR2: MNHNS, SASEGT. Germline trimming cut 6 bases from V and 4 bases from J; bases unmatched to any gene: 4. CDR3 length: 14 amino acids. This chain's CDR3 is CASRTSGREYEQYF. For the CDR3, the DNA is TGTGCCAGCAGGACTAGCGGGAGAGAATACGAGCAGTACTTC.

This clonotype has just a few counts. The CDR3 sequence: CASSEGRTGNTIYF. The CDR3 DNA reads as TGCGCCAGCAGCGAGGGACGGACTGGAAACACCATATATTTT. This rearrangement joins TRBV5-1 to TRBJ1-3; TRBD1 might be the D (5 bases). Germline CDR1 and CDR2: SGHRS and YFSETQ. With 4 bases removed from V and 2 bases from J, the gap between germline ends came to 10 bases. The CDR3 contains 14 residues.

This clonotype has a handful of counts. The V gene is TRBV5-1, the J gene TRBJ2-3; TRBD2 matches 8 bases. The V gene end was trimmed by 6 bases and the J gene end by 5 bases; junction bases not matched to a gene: 8. Germline CDR1 SGHRS, CDR2 YFSETQ. The CDR3 loop spans 14 amino acids. The CDR3 here is CASTQTGGGDTQYF. In DNA form, the CDR3 reads TGCGCCAGCACCCAAACCGGGGGGGGAGATACGCAGTATTTT.

The CDR3 nucleotides are TGTGCCATCAGCGCCGTAGGTGGAAACACCATATATTTT. Protein product: CAISAVGGNTIYF. The rearrangement links TRBV10-3 to TRBJ1-3; no firm D call. V lost 6 bases and J 3 bases, leaving 9 bases between the germline ends. Germline lookup yields CDR1 ENHRY and CDR2 SYGVKD. CDR3 length equals 13 residues.

The chain joins TRBV7-2 to TRBJ2-1, with D possibly matching TRBD2 (5 bases). This CDR3 is built from 16 residues. The V and J ends lost 5 bases and 0 bases respectively, with 14 bases between them. The germline V gene encodes CDR1 SGHTA and CDR2 FQGNSA. CDR3 sequence (DNA): TGTGCCAGCAGCGAAGCGAGGACTCTCTCCTACAATGAGCAGTTCTTC. It translates to CASSEARTLSYNEQFF.

This clonotype was observed at least ten times. V and J are TRBV12-3 or TRBV12-4 and TRBJ2-2; D not resolved. V was shortened by 6 bases and J by 2 bases, with 16 bases between the two germline ends. CDR3 length equals 16 residues. The CDR3 protein is CASSPRRAENTGELFF. The DNA of the CDR3 is TGTGCCAGCAGCCCCCGCCGGGCGGAAAACACCGGGGAGCTGTTTTTT.

This clonotype was detected only a few times. V and J are TRBV7-9 and TRBJ2-2, with D possibly matching TRBD1 (6 bases). Per the germline V gene, CDR1 is SEHNR and CDR2 is FQNEAQ (reference sequence). This CDR3 has 15 amino acids. Trimming pared 5 bases from V and 3 bases from J, leaving 13 bases between. CDR3 DNA sequence: TGTGCCAGCAGCCCCTGGACAGAAGACACCGGGGAGCTGTTTTTT. The encoded protein is CASSPWTEDTGELFF. Using reference TRBV7-9 and TRBJ2-2 for the parts outside the CDR3, the full variable domain is DTGVSQNPRHKITKRGQNVTFRCDPISEHNRLYWYRQTLGQGPEFLTYFQNEAQLEKSRLLSDRFSAERPKGSFSTLEIQRTEQGDSAMYLCASSPWTEDTGELFFGEGSRLTVL.

The rearrangement links TRBV28 to TRBJ2-7; D remains ambiguous. Germline V lookup: CDR1 MDHEN, CDR2 SYDVKM. The CDR3 length is 10 residues. V was cut by 8 bases and J by 3 bases, with 5 bases left in between. DNA of the CDR3: TGTGCCAGCGCTGACTACGAGCAGTACTTC. This gives the protein CASADYEQYF.

This clonotype was seen ten or more times. This rearrangement joins TRBV5-1 to TRBJ2-1, with 9 bases aligning to TRBD2. The germline CDR1 and CDR2 sequences are SGHRS and YFSETQ. This CDR3 contains 14 residues. Losses at the gene ends were 2 bases for V and 7 bases for J; bases not matched to a gene: 4. The CDR3 loop reads CASSFASGINEQFF. The CDR3 region has the DNA TGCGCCAGCAGCTTCGCTAGCGGGATTAATGAGCAGTTCTTC.

The chain employs TRBV12-3 or TRBV12-4 and TRBJ2-7, with TRBD2 matching 9 bases. After removal of 5 bases from V and 0 bases from J, the junction contained 2 bases not matched to a gene. The CDR3 is 14 residues long. The CDR3 region is CASSTSGFSYEQYF. CDR3 DNA sequence: TGTGCCAGCAGTACTAGCGGGTTCTCCTACGAGCAGTACTTC.

The V and J genes are TRBV3-1 and TRBJ2-3, with D maybe TRBD2 (6 bases). Germline V gives CDR1 LGHDT, CDR2 YNNKEL (reference sequence). The CDR3 loop spans 15 amino acids. V was cut by 1 base and J by 4 bases, with 12 bases left in between. As DNA, the CDR3 is TGTGCCAGCAGCCAAGGGGATGGGAGGCCAGATACGCAGTATTTT. This sequence encodes CASSQGDGRPDTQYF.